A selection of T cell receptor beta chains follows, all from one sample in a study of blood T cells in healthy people across ages. Via MiXCR, TCRdb re-called the 5' RACE reads, giving one row per CDR3 protein. Among about 1.4 million distinct CDR3 sequences listed, 55% to 75% were seen once. Sequencing used blood. The receptors shown here come from a man younger than 30 in good health. The conserved cysteine and the conserved F or W are not part of the CDR3 here.

CDR3 protein | J gene | V gene
SARDISGEDVYEQY | TRBJ2-7 | TRBV20-1
SARDRFATPGLRVNEQF | TRBJ2-1 | TRBV20-1
ASSLDRVVYGYT | TRBJ1-2 | TRBV7-9
ASSNPTSEF | TRBJ2-1 | TRBV4-1
ASSQDAGVIDTQY | TRBJ2-3 | TRBV4-2
ASIRMESPLH | TRBJ1-6 | TRBV6-5
ARSQARDTEAF | TRBJ1-1 | TRBV4-2
SAAVLGTGGNSPLH | TRBJ1-6 | TRBV20-1
ASKAGNPQETQY | TRBJ2-5 | TRBV2
ASSEAIGGGYGYT | TRBJ1-2 | TRBV6-1
ASSPSGGFGYT | TRBJ1-2 | TRBV27
SVKRLSTEGEAF | TRBJ1-1 | TRBV29-1
ATLGTEYGYT | TRBJ1-2 | TRBV7-9
SARGARREETQY | TRBJ2-5 | TRBV20-1
ASSGGSLVTEAF | TRBJ1-1 | TRBV2
ASTSRSEQF | TRBJ2-1 | TRBV6-2/TRBV6-3
ASSLEEAQGYNSPLH | TRBJ1-6 | TRBV7-8
ASSEGTSGSSDTQY | TRBJ2-3 | TRBV6-1
SAPTSGYYNEQF | TRBJ2-1 | TRBV20-1
ASSQVTRFYEQY | TRBJ2-7 | TRBV3-1
ASSFARGDTQY | TRBJ2-3 | TRBV7-9
ASDRGRGQPQH | TRBJ1-5 | TRBV12-3/TRBV12-4
ASSFGFEQF | TRBJ2-1 | TRBV12-3/TRBV12-4
ASSYSGQVSYNEQY | TRBJ2-7 | TRBV6-5
SASKGETQY | TRBJ2-5 | TRBV20-1
ASSRLGASGGLSYNEQF | TRBJ2-1 | TRBV4-2
ASSFNGSPSYEQY | . | TRBV7-2
ASSSGLGRSTDTQY | TRBJ2-3 | TRBV5-1